This entry features one TCR beta chain sequence. Germline trimming cut 9 bases from V and 6 bases from J; bases unmatched to any gene: 8. Germline loops: CDR1 SGHNT, CDR2 YENEEA. This CDR3 contains 13 residues. The source of the sample is a study of patients and donors after allogeneic stem cell transplantation. TCRdb re-analysed the RT-PCR reads in MiXCR, keeping a single row per CDR3 protein. This sample has more than 850,000 distinct CDR3 sequences, with 15% to 20% found just once. The sequence was collected from a human donor who was either an allogeneic HSCT recipient or a stem cell or donor lymphocyte infusion donor (not recorded which). It is not recorded whose cells these are; they may come from a transplant donor. This chain connects TRBV11-3 to TRBJ1-5, with 7 bases matching TRBD1. Material: blood, either unsorted or a sorted T cell fraction (not recorded which). CDR3 DNA sequence: TGTGCCAGAAGGCAGGGGGGTTGTCAGCCCCAGCATTTT. Its protein product is CARRQGGCQPQHF.